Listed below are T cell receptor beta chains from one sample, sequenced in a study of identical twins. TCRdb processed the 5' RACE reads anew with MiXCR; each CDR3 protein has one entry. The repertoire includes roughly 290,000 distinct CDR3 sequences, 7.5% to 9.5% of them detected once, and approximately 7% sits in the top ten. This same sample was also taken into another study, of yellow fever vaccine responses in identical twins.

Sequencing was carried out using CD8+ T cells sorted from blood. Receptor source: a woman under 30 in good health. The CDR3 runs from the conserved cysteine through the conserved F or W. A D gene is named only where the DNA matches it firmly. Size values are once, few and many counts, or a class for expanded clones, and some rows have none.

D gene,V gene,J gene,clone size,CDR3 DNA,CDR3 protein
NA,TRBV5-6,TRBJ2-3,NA,TGTGCCAGCAGCTTGGGATTGGCTACGCAGTATTTT,CASSLGLATQYF
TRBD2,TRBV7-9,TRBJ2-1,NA,TGTGCCAGCAGCCAAGGGACTAGCGGGGCCCTTTACAATGAGCAGTTCTTC,CASSQGTSGALYNEQFF
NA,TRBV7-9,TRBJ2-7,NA,TGTGCCAGCAGCTCGGGACGTCCCGAGCAGTACTTC,CASSSGRPEQYF
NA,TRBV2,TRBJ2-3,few,TGTGCCAGCAGTGGGGGGGCACCAGATACGCAGTATTTT,CASSGGAPDTQYF
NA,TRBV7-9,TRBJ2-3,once,TGTGTAGTAGGGGTCGTCGGGATTTGGATGGCAGATACGCAGTATTTT,CVVGVVGIWMADTQYF
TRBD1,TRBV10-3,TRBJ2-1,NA,TGTGCCATCACCCCCTCGGGACAGGGGAGCAATGAGCAGTTCTTC,CAITPSGQGSNEQFF
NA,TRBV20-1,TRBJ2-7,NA,TGCAGTGCTAGGCCAATCTTTAGCTCCTACGAGCAGTACTTC,CSARPIFSSYEQYF
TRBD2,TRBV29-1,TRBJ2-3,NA,TGCAGCGTTGAAGGGCCGGGACTAGCTTCCCCAGATACGCAGTATTTT,CSVEGPGLASPDTQYF
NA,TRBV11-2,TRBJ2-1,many,TGTGCCAGCAGCTTACGAGGGGACTACAATGAGCAGTTCTTC,CASSLRGDYNEQFF
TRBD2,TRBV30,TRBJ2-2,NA,TGTGCCTGGAGTTCACCCGGGACTATGGTCTTCACCGGGGAGCTGTTTTTT,CAWSSPGTMVFTGELFF
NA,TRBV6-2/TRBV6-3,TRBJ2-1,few,TGTGCCAGCAGTACCCCCATGGTCGATGAGCAGTTCTTC,CASSTPMVDEQFF
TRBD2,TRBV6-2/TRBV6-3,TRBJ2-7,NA,TGTGCCAGCAGTTACCCAGGGACTAGCGGGAGCTCCCTCGAGCAGTACTTC,CASSYPGTSGSSLEQYF
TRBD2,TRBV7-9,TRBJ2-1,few,TGTGCCAGCAGCCCTAGCGGGAGGGGCTACAATGAGCAGTTCTTC,CASSPSGRGYNEQFF
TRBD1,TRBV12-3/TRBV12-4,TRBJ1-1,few,TGTGCCAGCAGAAGTGGACAGGGTACTATGAACACTGAAGCTTTCTTT,CASRSGQGTMNTEAFF
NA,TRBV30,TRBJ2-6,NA,TGTGCCTGGAGTGTGGCCCCCTCTGGGGCCAACGTCCTGACTTTC,CAWSVAPSGANVLTF
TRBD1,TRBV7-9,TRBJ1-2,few,TGTGCCAGCAGCAGCGGACAGGGTTTGTACGGCTACACCTTC,CASSSGQGLYGYTF
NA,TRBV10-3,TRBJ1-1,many,TGTGCCATCATGGTCCAGTCTAACACTGAAGCTTTCTTT,CAIMVQSNTEAFF
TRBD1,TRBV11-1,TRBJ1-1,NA,TGTGCCAGCACCATATACGGACAGGGGGCGAACACTGAAGCTTTCTTT,CASTIYGQGANTEAFF
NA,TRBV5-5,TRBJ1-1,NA,TGTGCCAGCAGCTTGGAACCGGGGTGGAACACTGAAGCTTTCTTT,CASSLEPGWNTEAFF
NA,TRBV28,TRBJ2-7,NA,TGTGCCAGCACTCTTTTGGGGGAGGGGGCCGAGCAGTACTTC,CASTLLGEGAEQYF
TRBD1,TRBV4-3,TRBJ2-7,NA,TGCGCCAGCAGCCAAGATATGACAGGGATCTACGAGCAGTACTTC,CASSQDMTGIYEQYF
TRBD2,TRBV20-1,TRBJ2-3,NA,TGCTGCGCTAGAGATTCCCCCGGACTAGCGGGAGGACACACGCAGTATTTT,CCARDSPGLAGGHTQYF
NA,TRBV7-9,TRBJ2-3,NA,TGTGCCTCAGCCCCTGCGGATACGCAGTATTTT,CASAPADTQYF
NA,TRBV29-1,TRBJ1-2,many,TGCAGCGTGCCTCTTAGAAGGGGGTTTAACTATGGCTACACCTTC,CSVPLRRGFNYGYTF
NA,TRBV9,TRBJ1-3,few,TGTGCCAGCAGCCCCGGGGCAGACTCTGGAAACACCATATATTTT,CASSPGADSGNTIYF
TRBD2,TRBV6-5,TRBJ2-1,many,TGTGCCAGCAGTTACCCGTCAAACCCCGCTGCGGGAGCGGGGGATGAGCAGTTCTTC,CASSYPSNPAAGAGDEQFF
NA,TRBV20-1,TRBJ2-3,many,TGCAGTGCTTGGGGAGGACCACCGCGCACAGATACGCAGTATTTT,CSAWGGPPRTDTQYF
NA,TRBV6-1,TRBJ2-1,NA,TGTGCCAGCAGTGATATCCGTGGGAATGAGCAGTTCTTC,CASSDIRGNEQFF
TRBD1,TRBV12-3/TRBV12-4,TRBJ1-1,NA,TGTGCCAGCAGTAATTCCCCGGGACAGGGATTGACTGAAGCTTTCTTT,CASSNSPGQGLTEAFF
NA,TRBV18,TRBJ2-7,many,TGTGCCAGCTCACCAATGGGCTCGTCCTACGAGCAGTACTTC,CASSPMGSSYEQYF
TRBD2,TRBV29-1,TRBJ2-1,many,TGCAGCGGGACGGGGACTAGCGGCAATGAGCAGTTCTTC,CSGTGTSGNEQFF
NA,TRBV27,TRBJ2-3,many,TGTGCCAGCAGTTTATGTTTAGACGCAGATACGCAGTATTTT,CASSLCLDADTQYF
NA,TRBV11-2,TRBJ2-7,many,TGTGCCAGCAGCTTAGTCGAGCAGTACTTC,CASSLVEQYF
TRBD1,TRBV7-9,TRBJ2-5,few,TGTGCCAGCAGCTTCCCGACAGGGTTGCAAGAGACCCAGTACTTC,CASSFPTGLQETQYF
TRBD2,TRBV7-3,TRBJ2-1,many,TGTGCCAGCAGCTTACTAGCGGGGGAACACTACAATGAGCAGTTCTTC,CASSLLAGEHYNEQFF
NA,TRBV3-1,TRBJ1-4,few,TGTGCCAGCCTGGGGGGGGAAAAACTGTTTTTT,CASLGGEKLFF
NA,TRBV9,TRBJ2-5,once,TGTGCCAGCAGCCTCTGGCCAGGGGAAGGAGAGACCCAGTACTTC,CASSLWPGEGETQYF
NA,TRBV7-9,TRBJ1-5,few,TGTGCCAGCAGCACCGACTCGAATAGGGATCAGCCCCAGCATTTT,CASSTDSNRDQPQHF
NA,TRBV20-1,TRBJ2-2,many,TGCAGTGCTAGAGATTTATACTCTGGGGGCACCGGGGAGCTGTTTTTT,CSARDLYSGGTGELFF
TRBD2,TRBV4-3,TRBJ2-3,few,TGCGCCAGCAGCCAAGATCTCGGGACTAGCGGAAGTACGCAGTATTTT,CASSQDLGTSGSTQYF
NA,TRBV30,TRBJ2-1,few,TGTGCCTGGACCCTGGTTGGGGGCAATGAGCAGTTCTTC,CAWTLVGGNEQFF
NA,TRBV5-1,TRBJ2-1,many,TGCGCCAGCAGCTTGCTCAGCTCCTACAATGAGCAGTTCTTC,CASSLLSSYNEQFF
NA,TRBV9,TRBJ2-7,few,TGTGCCAGCAGCGCCAACCCCGGGCCGGGTGAGCAGTACTTC,CASSANPGPGEQYF
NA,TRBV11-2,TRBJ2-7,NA,TGTGCCAGCAGCTTAGTAGACTGGGGTAAAAGTTACGAGCAGTACTTC,CASSLVDWGKSYEQYF